Shown below are 16 T cell receptor beta chains from a single sample sequenced in a study of cytomegalovirus exposure and HLA in healthy donors. Primers for the PCR totalled 60 Vbeta and 13 Jbeta. Profiled with immunoSEQ multiplex PCR; TCRdb holds only in-frame clones, not every one. This sample has some 130,000 clones, with 80% to 85% found just once. The sequenced material came from PBMCs. The receptor set was obtained from a human donor in good health.

This rearrangement joins TRBV5-6 to TRBJ1-3, with no clear D. CDR1 is SGHDT and CDR2 is YYEEEE in the germline V gene. The CDR3 is made up of 17 amino acids. Trimming took 2 bases from V and 3 from J, leaving 18 bases between them. For the CDR3, the DNA is TGTGCCAGCAGCTTAACCGGGGTCCGCTCTGGTGGAAACACCATATATTTT. Its translation: CASSLTGVRSGGNTIYF.

V and J are TRBV2 and TRBJ1-6; 8 bases match TRBD1. Germline V CDR1 and CDR2: SNHLY, FYNNEI. The CDR3 totals 14 residues. The V and J ends lost 8 bases and 9 bases, in that order; junction bases with no gene match: 9. DNA of the CDR3: TGTGCCAGCGGGAGACAGGGGAGAGGTTCACCCCTCCACTTT. It yields the protein CASGRQGRGSPLHF.

This chain joins TRBV5-1 and TRBJ2-5; TRBD2 matches at 8 bases. The CDR3 is made up of 14 amino acids. The germline gives CDR1 SGHRS, CDR2 YFSETQ. V lost 4 bases and J lost 4; bases outside the gene matches: 6. CDR3: CASSLSRGGETQYF. In DNA, the CDR3 is TGCGCCAGCAGCCTCTCCCGGGGGGGAGAGACCCAGTACTTC.

The V gene is TRBV7-9, the J gene TRBJ2-7; possible D gene TRBD1, 5 bases. Trimming stripped 2 bases from V and 2 bases from J, with 10 bases between. The CDR3 loop spans 14 amino acids. CDR1 SEHNR and CDR2 FQNEAQ come from the germline V gene (reference sequence). The CDR3 DNA reads as TGTGCCAGCAGCTTACTGCTGGGGCCCTACGAGCAGTACTTC. Encoded protein: CASSLLLGPYEQYF.

The rearrangement uses TRBV28 and TRBJ1-1, with D possibly being TRBD1 (5 bases). This CDR3 has 14 residues. From germline, CDR1 is MDHEN and CDR2 SYDVKM. Between the trimmed V and J ends, which lost 6 bases and 1 base, there was a span of 12 bases. The CDR3: CASRGGGTNTEAFF. Here the CDR3 DNA reads TGTGCCAGCAGGGGGGGAGGGACGAACACTGAAGCTTTCTTT.

The chain is built from TRBV29-1 and TRBJ1-1; D not certain. V lost 7 bases, J lost 3 bases, and 12 bases lay in between. The V gene's germline CDR1 is SQVTM and CDR2 ANQGSEA. This CDR3 spans 12 amino acids. This CDR3 is CSARSWDTEAFF. CDR3 nucleotides: TGCAGCGCTAGATCCTGGGACACTGAAGCTTTCTTT.

This clone came up once. The rearrangement uses TRBV27 and TRBJ2-1, with TRBD2 as a possible D gene (6 bases). From germline, CDR1 is MNHEY and CDR2 SMNVEV (reference sequence). V shed 5 bases and J shed 7 bases, with 18 bases lying between them. The CDR3 is 15 residues long. CDR3 sequence (DNA): TGTGCCAGCAGTAACGGAGGGACTCTATGGAATGAGCAGTTCTTC. Protein sequence: CASSNGGTLWNEQFF.

This clone has more than one count but fewer than ten. Other DNA sequences within the sample encode an identical CDR3. The V gene is TRBV7-9, the J gene TRBJ1-1; tentative D call: TRBD1 (5 bases). Germline CDR1 SEHNR, CDR2 FQNEAQ (reference sequence). V lost 5 bases to trimming and J lost 2 bases, with 9 bases between them. The CDR3 totals 13 residues. The CDR3 DNA reads as TGTGCCAGCAGCCTCACAGGAAACACTGAAGCTTTCTTT. This codes for CASSLTGNTEAFF.

The gene calls are TRBV7-8 and TRBJ2-1, with 13 bases lining up with TRBD2. Germline V gives CDR1 SGHVS, CDR2 FQNEAQ. This CDR3 contains 15 residues. The ends lost 5 bases at V and 5 bases at J; junction bases unmatched: 3. CDR3 DNA sequence: TGTGCCAGCAGCGGACTAGCGGGGGCTAACAATGAGCAGTTCTTC. Translation: CASSGLAGANNEQFF.

This chain uses TRBV7-3 with TRBJ2-5; TRBD2 matches 9 bases. Germline CDR1 reads SGHTA; CDR2 reads FQGTGA. The CDR3 totals 15 residues. V was clipped by 2 bases and J by 1 base; unmatched bases: 2. The CDR3 reads CASSLLAGLQETQYF. In DNA, the CDR3 is TGTGCCAGCAGCTTACTAGCGGGGCTCCAAGAGACCCAGTACTTC.

As for this clone: An end of the junction does not agree with germline; a read error may underlie this. The CDR3 loop is CASSLLGRTSEKLFF. CDR3 in DNA: TGTGCCAGCAGCCTCCTCGGACGGACTAGTGAAAAACTGTTTTTT. The rearrangement uses TRBV13 and TRBJ1-4; D gene uncertain. The germline V gene has CDR1 PRHDT and CDR2 FYEKMQ (reference sequence). CDR3 size: 15 residues.

The chain has TRBV5-6 and TRBJ2-5, with D maybe TRBD2 (6 bases). The J call is doubtful: the DNA matches TRBJ2-7 better. Germline-derived CDR1 and CDR2 are SGHDT and YYEEEE. The CDR3 consists of 14 residues. In DNA form, the CDR3 reads TGTGCCAGCAGGATACTTAGCGGCCTCTACGAGCAGTACTTC. This translates into CASRILSGLYEQYF.

The genes are TRBV19 and TRBJ2-5; TRBD1 aligns across 7 bases. Matching the DNA end better, TRBJ2-7 makes the J call doubtful. CDR1 and CDR2 from the germline V gene are LNHDA and SQIVND (reference sequence). CDR3 length equals 14 residues. The DNA for the CDR3 is TGTGCCAGTAGTATCGGCAGGGGGTTTTACGAGCAGTACTTC. Translating it yields CASSIGRGFYEQYF.

DNA for the CDR3: TGTGCCAGCGTACAGGGGAATGAGCAGTTCTTC. Protein: CASVQGNEQFF. The chain has TRBV5-4 and TRBJ2-1, with 7 bases fitting TRBD1. The CDR3 length is 11 residues. Germline CDR1 SGHNT, CDR2 YYREEE (reference sequence). V lost 7 bases, J lost 7 bases, and 2 bases stayed unmatched.

The CDR3 nucleotides read TGTGCCAGCAGCCTCCAGGGAAACACCATATATTTT. Its protein is CASSLQGNTIYF. The chain links TRBV7-6 to TRBJ1-3; no clear D. The length of the CDR3 is 12 residues. V was shortened by 5 bases and J by 4 bases, with 6 bases between the two germline ends. The germline V gene encodes CDR1 SGHVS and CDR2 FNYEAQ.

The genes are TRBV11-2 and TRBJ2-7; no clear D. V was clipped by 2 bases and J by 5 bases, with 4 bases between them. The CDR3 extends over 11 amino acids. From germline, CDR1 is SGHAT and CDR2 FQNNGV. CDR3 sequence reads: CASSLIDEQYF. CDR3 DNA: TGTGCCAGCAGCTTAATCGACGAGCAGTACTTC. Full variable domain (missing parts from reference TRBV11-2 and TRBJ2-7): EAGVAQSPRYKIIEKRQSVAFWCNPISGHATLYWYQQILGQGPKLLIQFQNNGVVDDSQLPKDRFSAERLKGVDSTLKIQPAKLEDSAVYLCASSLIDEQYFGPGTRLTVT.